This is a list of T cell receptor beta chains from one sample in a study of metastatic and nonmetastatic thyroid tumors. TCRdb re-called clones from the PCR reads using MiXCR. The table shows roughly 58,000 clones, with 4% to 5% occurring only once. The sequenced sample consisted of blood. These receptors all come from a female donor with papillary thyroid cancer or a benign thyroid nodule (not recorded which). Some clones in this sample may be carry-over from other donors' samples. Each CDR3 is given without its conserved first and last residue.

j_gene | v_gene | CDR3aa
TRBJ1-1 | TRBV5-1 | ASSLGVRGGEAF
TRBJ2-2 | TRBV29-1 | SARTGTSGRGRELF
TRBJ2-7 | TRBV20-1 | SARRLGGRAYEQY
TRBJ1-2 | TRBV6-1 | ASSYQLRGATNYGYT
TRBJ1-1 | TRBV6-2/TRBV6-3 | ASSDRKDRPNTEAF
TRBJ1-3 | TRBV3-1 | ASSQETMNSGNTIY
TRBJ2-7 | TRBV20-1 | SADGGIYEQY
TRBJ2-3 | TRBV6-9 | ASSYGKSPDTQY
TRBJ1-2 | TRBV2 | ASSHSGTGYGYT
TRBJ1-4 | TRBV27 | ASSVLTGEGEKLF
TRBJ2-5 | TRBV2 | ASSGIEGGGYQETQY
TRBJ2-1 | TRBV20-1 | SAPLGGAGEQF
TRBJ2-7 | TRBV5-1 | ASSLGVGRASYEQY
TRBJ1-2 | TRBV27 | ASSLGWGQVYT
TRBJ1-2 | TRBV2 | ASSVRAGYGYT
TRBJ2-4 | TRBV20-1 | SAGLARAKNIQY
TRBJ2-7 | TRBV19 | ASSLQESSCEQY
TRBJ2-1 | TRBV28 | ASSHPKAGGPDNEQF
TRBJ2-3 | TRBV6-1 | ASSFGSTDTQY
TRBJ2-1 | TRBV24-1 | ATSDPTGETYNEQF
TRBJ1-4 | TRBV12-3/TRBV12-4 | ASSQPGATNEKLF
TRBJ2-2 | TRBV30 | AWSRGLAGVGELF
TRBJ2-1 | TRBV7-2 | ASSLDSFSYNEQF
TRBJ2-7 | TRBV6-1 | ANSSGIFYEQY
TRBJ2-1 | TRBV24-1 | ATSDLTGGLAVAEQF
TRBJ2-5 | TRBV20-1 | SASESTRAEGTQY
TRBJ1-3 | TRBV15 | ATSALGSGNTIY
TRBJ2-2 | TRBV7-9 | ASGKRERSGELF
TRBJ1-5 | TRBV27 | ASRLTTGLGQPQH
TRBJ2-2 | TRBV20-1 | SAREMTGTTGELF
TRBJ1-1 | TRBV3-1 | ASSQDLATNTEAF
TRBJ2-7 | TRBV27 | ASSFSGDYEQY
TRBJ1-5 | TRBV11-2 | ASSLHPMGYSNQPQH
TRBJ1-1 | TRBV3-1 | ASSQVGSEAF
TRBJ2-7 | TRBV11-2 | DSRWTSGAVYEQY
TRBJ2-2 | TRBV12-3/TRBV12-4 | ASSYGGLGELF
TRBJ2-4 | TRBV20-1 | SVGTVELAKNTQY
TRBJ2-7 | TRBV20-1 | SATIGRLPSKYEQY
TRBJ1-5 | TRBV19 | ASSSYKRDQPQH
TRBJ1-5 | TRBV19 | ASSTGRTQQPQH
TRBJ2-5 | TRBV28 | ASSSSWTLNQETQY
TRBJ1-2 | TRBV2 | ASYLVRENYGYT
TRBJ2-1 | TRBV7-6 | ASSLGSLAGGPHNEQF
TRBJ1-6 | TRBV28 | ASRILNSPLH
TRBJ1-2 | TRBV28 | ASSPFQVNYGYT